The following is a TCR beta chain sequence with its context. The target antigen is unknown. Germline trimming cut 2 bases from V and 4 bases from J; bases unmatched to any gene: 5. This CDR3 has 15 amino acids. Germline V gives CDR1 MNHEY, CDR2 SVGAGI. This record comes from a study of blood T cells in healthy people across ages. General study findings and limits: The fall in TCR beta diversity per million T cells was roughly linear with age. Percentage of naive T cells showed a strong correlation with TCR beta diversity. Versus aged donors, long-lived donors had higher diversity and more naive CD4+ cells.

A second PCR, run for roughly 7 to 12 cycles, used a sample-barcoded 5' primer plus a J-beta primer mix. Using its own MiXCR run on the 5' RACE reads, TCRdb lists one record per CDR3 protein. Found here are roughly 700,000 distinct CDR3 sequences, around 25% of them singletons; the top ten hold 9.4%. These sequences were also reported in another study, on T cells of mothers and their children. This second report adds: Detection of persistent microchimeric T cell clones did not occur.

The sequence was collected from a boy aged 10-17 years in good health. The sample taken for sequencing was blood. The chain employs TRBV6-5 and TRBJ2-7; 10 bases are a match to TRBD1. As DNA, the CDR3 is TGTGCCAGCAGTTACCAAGACAGGGGGCCATACGAGCAGTACTTC. Protein: CASSYQDRGPYEQYF.